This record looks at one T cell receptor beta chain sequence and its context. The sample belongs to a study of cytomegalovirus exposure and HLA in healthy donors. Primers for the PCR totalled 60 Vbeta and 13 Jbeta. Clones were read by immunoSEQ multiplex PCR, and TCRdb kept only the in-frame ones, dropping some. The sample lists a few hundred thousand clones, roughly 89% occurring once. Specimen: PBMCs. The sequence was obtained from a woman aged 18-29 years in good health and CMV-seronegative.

The CDR3: CASTPSGREGTDTQYF. CDR3 in DNA: TGTGCCAGCACCCCAAGCGGGAGGGAGGGCACAGATACGCAGTATTTT. V and J are TRBV7-2 and TRBJ2-3; TRBD2 aligns across 10 bases. CDR1 and CDR2 (germline): SGHTA, FQGNSA. Losses at the gene ends were 7 bases for V and 1 base for J; bases not matched to a gene: 8. This CDR3 is 16 amino acids long.